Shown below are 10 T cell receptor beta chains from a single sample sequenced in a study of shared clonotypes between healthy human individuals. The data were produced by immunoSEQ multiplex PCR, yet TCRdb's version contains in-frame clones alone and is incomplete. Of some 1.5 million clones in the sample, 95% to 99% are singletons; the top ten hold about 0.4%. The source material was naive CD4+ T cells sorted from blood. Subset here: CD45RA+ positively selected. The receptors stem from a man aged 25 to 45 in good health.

This chain's CDR3 is CASSDGKSTDTQYF. The CDR3 DNA is TGTGCCAGCAGTGACGGGAAATCCACAGATACGCAGTATTTT. The chain is built from TRBV25-1 and TRBJ2-3; maybe TRBD2 (5 bases). This CDR3 spans 14 amino acids. CDR1 MGHDK and CDR2 SYGVNS come from the germline V gene. The V and J ends lost 3 bases and 2 bases respectively, with 9 bases between them.

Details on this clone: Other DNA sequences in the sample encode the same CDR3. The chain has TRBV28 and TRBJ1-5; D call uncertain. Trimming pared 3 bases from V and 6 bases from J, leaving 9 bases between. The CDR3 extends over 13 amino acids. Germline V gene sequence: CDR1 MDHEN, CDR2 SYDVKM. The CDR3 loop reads CASSFRGSQPQHF. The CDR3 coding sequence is TGTGCCAGCAGTTTCCGGGGTAGTCAGCCCCAGCATTTT.

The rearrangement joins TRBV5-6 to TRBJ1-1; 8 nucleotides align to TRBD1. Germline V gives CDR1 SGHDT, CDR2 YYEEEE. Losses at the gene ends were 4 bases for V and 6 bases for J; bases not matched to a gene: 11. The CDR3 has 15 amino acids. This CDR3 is CASSLGQGVYPEAFF. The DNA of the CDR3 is TGTGCCAGCAGCCTCGGACAGGGAGTCTACCCTGAAGCTTTCTTT.

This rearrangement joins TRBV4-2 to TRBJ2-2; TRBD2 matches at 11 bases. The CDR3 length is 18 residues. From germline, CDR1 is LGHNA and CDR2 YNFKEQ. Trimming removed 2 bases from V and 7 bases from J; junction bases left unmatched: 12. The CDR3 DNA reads TGTGCCAGCAGCCAACGTATAGCGGGAGGGCCCACCTACGGGGAGCTGTTTTTT. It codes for CASSQRIAGGPTYGELFF.

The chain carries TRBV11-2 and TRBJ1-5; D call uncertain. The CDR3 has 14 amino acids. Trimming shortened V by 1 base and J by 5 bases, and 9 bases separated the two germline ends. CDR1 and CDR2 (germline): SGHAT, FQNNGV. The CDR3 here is CASSLAGLYQPQHF. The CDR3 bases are TGTGCCAGCAGCTTAGCTGGGTTGTATCAGCCCCAGCATTTT.

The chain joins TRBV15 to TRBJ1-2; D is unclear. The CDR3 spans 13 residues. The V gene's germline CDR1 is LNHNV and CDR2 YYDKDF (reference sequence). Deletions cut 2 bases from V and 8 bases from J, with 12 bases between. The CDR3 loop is CATSRPGSGGYTF. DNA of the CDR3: TGTGCCACCAGCAGACCTGGGAGTGGGGGCTACACCTTC.

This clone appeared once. CDR3 in DNA: TGCGCCAGCAGCTTGTCTTCTAACTCCTACGAGCAGTACTTC. It translates to CASSLSSNSYEQYF. The chain couples TRBV5-1 to TRBJ2-7; D unclear. In germline, CDR1 is SGHRS, CDR2 YFSETQ. V was pared by 1 base and J by 0 bases, with 8 bases between. The CDR3 runs to 14 residues.

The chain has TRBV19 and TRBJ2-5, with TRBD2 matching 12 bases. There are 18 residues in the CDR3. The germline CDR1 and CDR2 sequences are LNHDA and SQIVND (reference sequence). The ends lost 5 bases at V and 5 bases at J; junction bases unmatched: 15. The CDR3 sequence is CASSSPRLAGVLHETQYF. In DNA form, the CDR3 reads TGTGCCAGTAGTTCGCCAAGACTAGCGGGAGTCCTCCATGAGACCCAGTACTTC.

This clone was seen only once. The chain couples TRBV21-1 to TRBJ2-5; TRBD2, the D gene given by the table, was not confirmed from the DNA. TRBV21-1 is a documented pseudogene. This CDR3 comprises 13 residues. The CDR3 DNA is TGTGCCAGCCCTCGGGGGGCAAGGGAGACCCAGTACTTC. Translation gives CASPRGARETQYF.

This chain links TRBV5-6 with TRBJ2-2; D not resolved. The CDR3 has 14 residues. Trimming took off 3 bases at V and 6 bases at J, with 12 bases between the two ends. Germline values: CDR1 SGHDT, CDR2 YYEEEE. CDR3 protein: CASSYPPRPGELFF. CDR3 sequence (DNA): TGTGCCAGCAGCTACCCCCCTCGACCCGGGGAGCTGTTTTTT.